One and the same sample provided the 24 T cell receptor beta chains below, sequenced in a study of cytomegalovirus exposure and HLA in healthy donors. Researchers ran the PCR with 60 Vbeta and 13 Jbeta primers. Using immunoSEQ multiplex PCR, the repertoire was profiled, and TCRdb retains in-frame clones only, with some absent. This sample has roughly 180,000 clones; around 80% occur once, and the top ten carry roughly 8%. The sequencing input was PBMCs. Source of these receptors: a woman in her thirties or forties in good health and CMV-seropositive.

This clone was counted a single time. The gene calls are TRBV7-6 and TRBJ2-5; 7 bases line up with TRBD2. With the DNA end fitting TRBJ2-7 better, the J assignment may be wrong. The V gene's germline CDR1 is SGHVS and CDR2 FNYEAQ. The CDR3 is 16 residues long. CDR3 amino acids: CASSLGGAGGGYEQYF. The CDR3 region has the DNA TGTGCCAGCAGCTTAGGGGGAGCGGGCGGGGGATACGAGCAGTACTTC.

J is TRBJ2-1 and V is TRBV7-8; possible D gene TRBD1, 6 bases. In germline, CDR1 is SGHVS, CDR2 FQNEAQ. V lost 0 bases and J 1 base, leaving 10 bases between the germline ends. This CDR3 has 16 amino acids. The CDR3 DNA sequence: TGTGCCAGCAGCTTAGCGGACAGAGGGTCCTACAATGAGCAGTTCTTC. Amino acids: CASSLADRGSYNEQFF.

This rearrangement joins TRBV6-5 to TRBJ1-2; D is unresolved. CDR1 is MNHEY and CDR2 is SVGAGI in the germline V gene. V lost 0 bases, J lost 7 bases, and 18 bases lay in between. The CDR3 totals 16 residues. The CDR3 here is CASSYSKETPGSGYTF. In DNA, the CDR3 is TGTGCCAGCAGTTACTCGAAAGAGACCCCGGGAAGTGGCTACACCTTC.

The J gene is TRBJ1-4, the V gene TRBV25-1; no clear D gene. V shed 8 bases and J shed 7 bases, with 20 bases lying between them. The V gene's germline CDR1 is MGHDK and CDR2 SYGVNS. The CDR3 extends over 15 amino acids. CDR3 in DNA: TGTGCCAGCTCCTATTATGTTGCGGGAGGTGAAAAACTGTTTTTT. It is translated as CASSYYVAGGEKLFF.

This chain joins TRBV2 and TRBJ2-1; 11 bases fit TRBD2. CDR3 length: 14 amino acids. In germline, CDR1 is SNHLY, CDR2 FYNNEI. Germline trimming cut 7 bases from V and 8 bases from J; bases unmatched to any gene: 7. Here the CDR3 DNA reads TGTGCCAGCATTAGCGGGAGGGGTCGGGATGAGCAGTTCTTC. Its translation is CASISGRGRDEQFF.

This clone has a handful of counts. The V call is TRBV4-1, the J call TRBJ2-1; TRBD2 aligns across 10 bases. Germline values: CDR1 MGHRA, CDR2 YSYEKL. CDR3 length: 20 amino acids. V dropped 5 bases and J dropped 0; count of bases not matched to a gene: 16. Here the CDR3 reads CASSFPSGRSRVASYNEQFF. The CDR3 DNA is TGCGCCAGCAGCTTTCCTAGCGGGAGATCGAGGGTTGCCTCCTACAATGAGCAGTTCTTC.

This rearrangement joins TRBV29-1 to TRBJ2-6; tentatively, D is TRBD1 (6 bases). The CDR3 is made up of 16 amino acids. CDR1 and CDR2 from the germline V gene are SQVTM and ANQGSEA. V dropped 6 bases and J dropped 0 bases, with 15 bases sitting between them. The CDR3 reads CSVPGQHNSGANVLTF. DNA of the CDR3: TGCAGCGTACCGGGACAACACAACTCTGGGGCCAACGTCCTGACTTTC.

The CDR3 region is CASSLDWNYGYTF. DNA for the CDR3: TGTGCCAGTAGTCTCGACTGGAACTATGGCTACACCTTC. The chain employs TRBV19 and TRBJ1-2; D call uncertain. V was cut by 5 bases and J by 2 bases, with 9 bases left in between. Germline V gene lookup returns CDR1 LNHDA and CDR2 SQIVND (reference sequence). The CDR3 has 13 residues.

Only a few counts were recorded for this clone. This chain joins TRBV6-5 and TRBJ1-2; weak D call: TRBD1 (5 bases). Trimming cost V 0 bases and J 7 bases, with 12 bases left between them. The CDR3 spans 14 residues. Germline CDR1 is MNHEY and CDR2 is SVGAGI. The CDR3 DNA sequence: TGTGCCAGCAGTTACTCGAGAGTGGGGGGTGGCTACACCTTC. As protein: CASSYSRVGGGYTF.

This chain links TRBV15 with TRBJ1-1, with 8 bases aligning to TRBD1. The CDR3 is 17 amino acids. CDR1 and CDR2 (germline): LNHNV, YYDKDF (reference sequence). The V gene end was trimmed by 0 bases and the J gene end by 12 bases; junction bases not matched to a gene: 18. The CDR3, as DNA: TGTGCCACCAGCAGAGATCTCGGAATCCAGGGGGCTAGGAGGACTTTCTTT. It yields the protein CATSRDLGIQGARRTFF. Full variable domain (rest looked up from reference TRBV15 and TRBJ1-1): DAMVIQNPRYQVTQFGKPVTLSCSQTLNHNVMYWYQQKSSQAPKLLFHYYDKDFNNEADTPDNFQSRRPNTSFCFLDIRSPGLGDTAMYLCATSRDLGIQGARRTFFGQGTRLTVV.

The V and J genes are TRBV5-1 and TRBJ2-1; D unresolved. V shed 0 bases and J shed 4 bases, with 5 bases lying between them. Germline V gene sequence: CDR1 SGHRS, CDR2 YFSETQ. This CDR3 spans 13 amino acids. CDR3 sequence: CASSLDPYNEQFF. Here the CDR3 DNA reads TGCGCCAGCAGCTTGGATCCGTACAATGAGCAGTTCTTC.

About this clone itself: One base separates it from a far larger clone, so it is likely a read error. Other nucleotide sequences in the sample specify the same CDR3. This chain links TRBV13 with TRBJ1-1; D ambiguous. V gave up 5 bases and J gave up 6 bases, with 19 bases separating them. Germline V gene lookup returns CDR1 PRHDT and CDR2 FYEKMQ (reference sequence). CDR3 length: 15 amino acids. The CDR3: CASSTEPLESPEAFF. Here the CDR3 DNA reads TGTGCCAGCAGCACTGAACCCTTGGAGAGCCCTGAAGCTTTCTTT. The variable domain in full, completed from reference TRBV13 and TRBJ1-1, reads AAGVIQSPRHLIKEKRETATLKCYPIPRHDTVYWYQQGPGQDPQFLISFYEKMQSDKGSIPDRFSAQQFSDYHSELNMSSLELGDSALYFCASSTEPLESPEAFFGQGTRLTVV.

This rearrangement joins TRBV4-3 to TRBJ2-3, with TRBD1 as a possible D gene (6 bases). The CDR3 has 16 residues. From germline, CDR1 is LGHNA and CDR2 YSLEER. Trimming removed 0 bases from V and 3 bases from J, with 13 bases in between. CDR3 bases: TGCGCCAGCAGCCAAGACTCAGGGGTAGAGACAGATACGCAGTATTTT. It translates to CASSQDSGVETDTQYF.

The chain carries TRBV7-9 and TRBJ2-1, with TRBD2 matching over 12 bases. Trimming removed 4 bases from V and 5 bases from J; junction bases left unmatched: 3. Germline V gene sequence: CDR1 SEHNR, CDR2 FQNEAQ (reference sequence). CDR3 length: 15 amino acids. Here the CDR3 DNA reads TGTGCCAGCAGCTCAAGACTAGCGGGGGACAATGAGCAGTTCTTC. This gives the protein CASSSRLAGDNEQFF.

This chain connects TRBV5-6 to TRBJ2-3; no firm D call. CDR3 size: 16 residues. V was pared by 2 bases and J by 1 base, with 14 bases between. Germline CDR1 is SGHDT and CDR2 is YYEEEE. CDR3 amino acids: CASSFLIEDCTDTQYF. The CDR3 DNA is TGTGCCAGCAGCTTCCTTATAGAGGATTGCACAGATACGCAGTATTTT.

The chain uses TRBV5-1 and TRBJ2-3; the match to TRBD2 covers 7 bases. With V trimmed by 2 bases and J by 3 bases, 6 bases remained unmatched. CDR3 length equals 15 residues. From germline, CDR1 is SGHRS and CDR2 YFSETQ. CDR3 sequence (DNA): TGCGCCAGCAGCTTCGGACTAGGGTCGACAGATACGCAGTATTTT. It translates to CASSFGLGSTDTQYF. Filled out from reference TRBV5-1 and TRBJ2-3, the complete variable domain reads KAGVTQTPRYLIKTRGQQVTLSCSPISGHRSVSWYQQTPGQGLQFLFEYFSETQRNKGNFPGRFSGRQFSNSRSEMNVSTLELGDSALYLCASSFGLGSTDTQYFGPGTRLTVL.

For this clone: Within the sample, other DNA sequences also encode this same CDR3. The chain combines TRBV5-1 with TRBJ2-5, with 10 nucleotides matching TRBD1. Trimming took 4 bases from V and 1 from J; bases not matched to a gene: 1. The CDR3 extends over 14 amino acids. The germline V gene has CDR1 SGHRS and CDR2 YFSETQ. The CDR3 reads CASSRDRGQETQYF. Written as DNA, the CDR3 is TGCGCCAGCAGCCGGGACAGGGGCCAAGAGACCCAGTACTTC.

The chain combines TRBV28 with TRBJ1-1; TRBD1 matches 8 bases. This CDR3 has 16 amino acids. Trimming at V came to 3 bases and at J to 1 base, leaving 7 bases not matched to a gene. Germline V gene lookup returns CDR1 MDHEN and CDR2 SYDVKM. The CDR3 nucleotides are TGTGCCAGCAGTTTCCCTCGAGGACAGGGGAACACTGAAGCTTTCTTT. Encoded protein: CASSFPRGQGNTEAFF.

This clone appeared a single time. CDR3 DNA: TGTGCCAGCAGTTCTCTTCGGACAACCCGGGGGAATGAGCAGTTCTTC. Its translation is CASSSLRTTRGNEQFF. The chain is built from TRBV6-5 and TRBJ2-1, with a possible D match to TRBD2 (6 bases). Germline V CDR1 and CDR2: MNHEY, SVGAGI. The CDR3 is 16 amino acids. Trimming took off 4 bases at V and 7 bases at J, with 20 bases between the two ends.

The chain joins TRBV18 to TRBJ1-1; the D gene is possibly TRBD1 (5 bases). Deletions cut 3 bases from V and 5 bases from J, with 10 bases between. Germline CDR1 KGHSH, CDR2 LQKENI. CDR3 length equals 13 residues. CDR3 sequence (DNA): TGTGCCAGCTCACCGCCAGGGCGAACTGAAGCTTTCTTT. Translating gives CASSPPGRTEAFF. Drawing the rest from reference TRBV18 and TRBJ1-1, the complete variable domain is NAGVMQNPRHLVRRRGQEARLRCSPMKGHSHVYWYRQLPEEGLKFMVYLQKENIIDESGMPKERFSAEFPKEGPSILRIQQVVRGDSAAYFCASSPPGRTEAFFGQGTRLTVV.

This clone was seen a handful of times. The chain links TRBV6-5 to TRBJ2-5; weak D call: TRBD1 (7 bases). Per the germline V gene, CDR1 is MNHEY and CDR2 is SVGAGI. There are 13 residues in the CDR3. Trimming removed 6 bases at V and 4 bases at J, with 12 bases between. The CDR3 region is CASSPGGPETQYF. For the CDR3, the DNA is TGTGCCAGCAGCCCAGGGGGGCCAGAGACCCAGTACTTC.

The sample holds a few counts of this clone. In nucleotides, the CDR3 is TGTGCCAGCAGTGAATACCGCGGGGATTGCGAGCAGTACTTC. Encoded protein: CASSEYRGDCEQYF. The genes are TRBV6-1 and TRBJ2-7, with a possible D match to TRBD2 (6 bases). In germline, CDR1 is MNHNS, CDR2 SASEGT. CDR3 length: 14 residues. V was shortened by 2 bases and J by 6 bases, with 14 bases between the two germline ends.

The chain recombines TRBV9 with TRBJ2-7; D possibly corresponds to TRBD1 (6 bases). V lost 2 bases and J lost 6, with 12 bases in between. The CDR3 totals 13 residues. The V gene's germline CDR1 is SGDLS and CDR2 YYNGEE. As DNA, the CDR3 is TGTGCCAGCAGCGTCATATGGGGGCGCGAGCAGTACTTC. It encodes CASSVIWGREQYF.

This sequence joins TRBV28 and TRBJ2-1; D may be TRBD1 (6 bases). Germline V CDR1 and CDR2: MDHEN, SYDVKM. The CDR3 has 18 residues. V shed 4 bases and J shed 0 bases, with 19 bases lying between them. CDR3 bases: TGTGCCAGCAGTTCGCCCTTACAGGGCCGCAGCTCCTACAATGAGCAGTTCTTC. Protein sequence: CASSSPLQGRSSYNEQFF. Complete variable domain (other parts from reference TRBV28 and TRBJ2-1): DVKVTQSSRYLVKRTGEKVFLECVQDMDHENMFWYRQDPGLGLRLIYFSYDVKMKEKGDIPEGYSVSREKKERFSLILESASTNQTSMYLCASSSPLQGRSSYNEQFFGPGTRLTVL.